This T cell receptor beta chain emerged from a study of T cell responses to AZD1222 COVID-19 vaccine. Points from the study as a whole: Donors were mostly white British, more females; clonal diversity possibly underestimated.

Germline V lookup: CDR1 LNHNV, CDR2 YYDKDF (reference sequence). The CDR3 is 17 residues long. V lost 3 bases to trimming and J lost 0 bases, with 12 bases between them. Regarding this clone: Its target is not known.

Repertoires were generated with immunoSEQ multiplex PCR, while TCRdb's copy carries only in-frame clones and drops some. The table has more than 70,000 clones, roughly 88% seen once. This specimen consisted of peripheral blood, obtained on day 0 of MenACWY control vaccination. V usage is TRBV15 and J usage is TRBJ1-6; D might be TRBD1 (6 bases). The source is an adult in good health. The DNA for the CDR3 is TGTGCCACCAGCAGTGGAGGGGGAGGCTCCTATAATTCACCCCTCCACTTT. Its translation is CATSSGGGGSYNSPLHF.